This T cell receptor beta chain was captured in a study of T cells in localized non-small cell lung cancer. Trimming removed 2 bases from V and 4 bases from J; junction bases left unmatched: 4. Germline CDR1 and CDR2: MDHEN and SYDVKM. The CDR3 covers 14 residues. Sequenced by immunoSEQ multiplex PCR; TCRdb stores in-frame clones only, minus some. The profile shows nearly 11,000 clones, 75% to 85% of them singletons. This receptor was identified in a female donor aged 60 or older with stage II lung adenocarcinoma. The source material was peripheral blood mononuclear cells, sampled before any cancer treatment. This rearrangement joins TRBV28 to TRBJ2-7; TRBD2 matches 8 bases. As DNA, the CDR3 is TGTGCCAGCAGTTTAGCGGGAGGAATTTACGAGCAGTACTTC. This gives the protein CASSLAGGIYEQYF. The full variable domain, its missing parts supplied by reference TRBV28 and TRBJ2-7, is DVKVTQSSRYLVKRTGEKVFLECVQDMDHENMFWYRQDPGLGLRLIYFSYDVKMKEKGDIPEGYSVSREKKERFSLILESASTNQTSMYLCASSLAGGIYEQYFGPGTRLTVT.